Listed below are T cell receptor beta chains from one sample, sequenced in a study of blood T cells in healthy people across ages. TCRdb re-derived calls from the 5' RACE reads in MiXCR, one entry per CDR3 protein. The sample consists of around 780,000 distinct CDR3 sequences, roughly 26% of them appearing once. This sample also appeared in a second study, on T cells of mothers and their children.

Sequenced material: blood. These TCRs come from a boy aged 5-17 years in good health. Both conserved end residues are part of each CDR3. Each record gives: V gene, J gene, clone size, D gene, CDR3 DNA, CDR3 protein. A D gene is named only where the DNA matches it firmly. The size field is filled for only some rows; it gives once, few, many or a size class.

v_call: TRBV28
j_call: TRBJ2-1
clone_size: -
d_call: -
cdr3_nt: TGTGCCAGCAGTTGGGGGGATGAGCGGTTCTTC
cdr3_aa: CASSWGDERFF

v_call: TRBV30
j_call: TRBJ1-1
clone_size: few
d_call: -
cdr3_nt: TGTGCCTGGGACCGGGACTCTACTGAAGCTTTCTTT
cdr3_aa: CAWDRDSTEAFF

v_call: TRBV10-3
j_call: TRBJ1-1
clone_size: few
d_call: -
cdr3_nt: TGTGCCATCAGTGAGCGGACAGTGAACACTGAAGCTTTCTTT
cdr3_aa: CAISERTVNTEAFF

v_call: TRBV27
j_call: TRBJ2-7
clone_size: few
d_call: -
cdr3_nt: TGTGCCAGCAGTTTAACGGGCGAGTTGGTGCGGAACGAGCAGTACTTC
cdr3_aa: CASSLTGELVRNEQYF

v_call: TRBV7-3
j_call: TRBJ2-1
clone_size: -
d_call: TRBD1
cdr3_nt: TGTGCCAGCAGTTTCGACAGGGGCTCTAACAATGAGCAGTTCTTC
cdr3_aa: CASSFDRGSNNEQFF

v_call: TRBV10-3
j_call: TRBJ2-1
clone_size: few
d_call: TRBD2
cdr3_nt: TGTGCCATGAGTCAGGTAGCGAGCGGGAGCTCCTACAATGAGCAGTTCTTC
cdr3_aa: CAMSQVASGSSYNEQFF

v_call: TRBV5-1
j_call: TRBJ2-5
clone_size: -
d_call: TRBD2
cdr3_nt: TGCGCCAGCAGCTTGGCTGGTAGCGGGGGGGCAGGACGAGAGACCCAGTACTTC
cdr3_aa: CASSLAGSGGAGRETQYF

v_call: TRBV20-1
j_call: TRBJ2-1
clone_size: -
d_call: -
cdr3_nt: TGCAGTGCTAGGACCGAACTTTCCTACAATGAGCAGTTCTTC
cdr3_aa: CSARTELSYNEQFF

v_call: TRBV12-3/TRBV12-4
j_call: TRBJ2-5
clone_size: -
d_call: TRBD1
cdr3_nt: TGTGCCAGCAGAAGGACAGGGGTAGAGGAGCAGTACTTC
cdr3_aa: CASRRTGVEEQYF

v_call: TRBV12-3/TRBV12-4
j_call: TRBJ1-2
clone_size: -
d_call: -
cdr3_nt: TGTGCCAGCAGTTTTTCCGGCGATGGCTACGCCTTC
cdr3_aa: CASSFSGDGYAF

v_call: TRBV7-2
j_call: TRBJ1-1
clone_size: -
d_call: -
cdr3_nt: TGTGCCAGCAACTTAGCGGTCAACACTGAAGCTTTCTTT
cdr3_aa: CASNLAVNTEAFF

v_call: TRBV5-1
j_call: TRBJ2-5
clone_size: few
d_call: -
cdr3_nt: TGCGCCAGCAGCTTGGCCCGGGGGCGCGGGGAGACCCAGTACTTC
cdr3_aa: CASSLARGRGETQYF

v_call: TRBV7-9
j_call: TRBJ1-6
clone_size: -
d_call: -
cdr3_nt: TGTGCCAGCAGATCGACAACTACTAATTCACCCCTCCACTTT
cdr3_aa: CASRSTTTNSPLHF

v_call: TRBV30
j_call: TRBJ2-7
clone_size: -
d_call: -
cdr3_nt: TGTGCCTGGAGTGAAGAGAACCCCTACGAGCAGTACTTC
cdr3_aa: CAWSEENPYEQYF

v_call: TRBV6-5
j_call: TRBJ2-2
clone_size: few
d_call: -
cdr3_nt: TGTGCCAGCAGTTACACAATCAGGGGTCCCGGGGAGCTGTTTTTT
cdr3_aa: CASSYTIRGPGELFF